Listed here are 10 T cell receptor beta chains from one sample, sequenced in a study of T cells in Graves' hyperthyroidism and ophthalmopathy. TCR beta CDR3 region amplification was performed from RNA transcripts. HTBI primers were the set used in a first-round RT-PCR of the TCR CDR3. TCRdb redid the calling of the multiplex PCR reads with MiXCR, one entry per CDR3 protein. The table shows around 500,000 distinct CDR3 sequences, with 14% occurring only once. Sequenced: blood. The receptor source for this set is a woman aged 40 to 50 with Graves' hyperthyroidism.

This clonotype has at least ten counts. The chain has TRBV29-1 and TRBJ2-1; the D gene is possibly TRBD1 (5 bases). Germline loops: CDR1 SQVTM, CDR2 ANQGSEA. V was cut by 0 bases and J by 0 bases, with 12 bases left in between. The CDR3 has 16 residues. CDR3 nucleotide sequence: TGCAGCGTTGAAGATTCAGGGCTTTTCTCCTACAATGAGCAGTTCTTC. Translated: CSVEDSGLFSYNEQFF.

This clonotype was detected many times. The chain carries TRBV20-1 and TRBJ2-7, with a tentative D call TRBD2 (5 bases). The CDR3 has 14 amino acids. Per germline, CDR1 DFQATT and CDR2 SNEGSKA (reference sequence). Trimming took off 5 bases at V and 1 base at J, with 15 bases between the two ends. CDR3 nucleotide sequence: TGCAGTGCTGGTCTAGCTTTACTGTCCTACGAGCAGTACTTC. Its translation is CSAGLALLSYEQYF.

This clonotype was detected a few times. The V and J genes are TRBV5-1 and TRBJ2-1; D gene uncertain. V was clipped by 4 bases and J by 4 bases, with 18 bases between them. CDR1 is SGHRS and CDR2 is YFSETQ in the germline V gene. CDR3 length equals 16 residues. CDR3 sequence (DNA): TGCGCCAGCAGCCTATCCTCTTCTAAAGGGTACAATGAGCAGTTCTTC. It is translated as CASSLSSSKGYNEQFF.

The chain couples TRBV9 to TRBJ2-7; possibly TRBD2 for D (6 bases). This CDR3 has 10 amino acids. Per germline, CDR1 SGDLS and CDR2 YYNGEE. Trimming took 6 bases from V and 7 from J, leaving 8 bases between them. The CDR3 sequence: CASIAGEQYF. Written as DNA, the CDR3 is TGTGCCAGCATTGCGGGGGAGCAGTACTTC.

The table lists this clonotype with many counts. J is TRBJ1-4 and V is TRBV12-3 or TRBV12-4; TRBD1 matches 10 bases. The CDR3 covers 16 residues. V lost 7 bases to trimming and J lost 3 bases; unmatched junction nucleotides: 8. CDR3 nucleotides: TGTGCCAGCACCCCGACAGGGGGCGCGGCTAATGAAAAACTGTTTTTT. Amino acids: CASTPTGGAANEKLFF.

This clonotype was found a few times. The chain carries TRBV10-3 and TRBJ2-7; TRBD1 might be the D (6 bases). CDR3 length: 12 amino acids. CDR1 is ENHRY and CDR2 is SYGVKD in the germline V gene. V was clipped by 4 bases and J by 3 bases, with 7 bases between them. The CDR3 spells CAISGTDYEQYF. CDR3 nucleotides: TGTGCCATCAGTGGGACAGACTACGAGCAGTACTTC.

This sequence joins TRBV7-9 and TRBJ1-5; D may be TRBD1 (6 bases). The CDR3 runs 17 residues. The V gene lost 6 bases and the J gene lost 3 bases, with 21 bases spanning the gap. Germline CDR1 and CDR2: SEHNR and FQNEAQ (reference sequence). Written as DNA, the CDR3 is TGTGCCAGCAGAGTCAGGGGCGGCACGTATACCAATCAGCCCCAGCATTTT. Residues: CASRVRGGTYTNQPQHF.

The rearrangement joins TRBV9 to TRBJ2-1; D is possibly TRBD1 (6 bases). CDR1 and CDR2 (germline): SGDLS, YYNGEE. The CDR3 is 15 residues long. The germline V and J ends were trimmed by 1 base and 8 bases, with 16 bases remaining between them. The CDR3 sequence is CASSVSTGILHEQFF. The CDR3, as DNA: TGTGCCAGCAGCGTATCTACAGGGATTCTCCATGAGCAGTTCTTC.

CDR3 DNA: TGTGCCAGCAGTGTATCAGGGGTCGGAAACACCATATATTTT. Translated: CASSVSGVGNTIYF. The chain has TRBV6-1 and TRBJ1-3, with a tentative D call TRBD1 (6 bases). Germline lookup yields CDR1 MNHNS and CDR2 SASEGT. The CDR3 runs 14 residues. V was shortened by 4 bases and J by 4 bases, with 11 bases between the two germline ends.

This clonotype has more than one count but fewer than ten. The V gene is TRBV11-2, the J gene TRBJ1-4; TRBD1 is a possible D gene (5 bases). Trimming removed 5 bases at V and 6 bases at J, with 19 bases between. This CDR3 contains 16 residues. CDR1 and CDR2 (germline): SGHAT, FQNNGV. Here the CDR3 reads CASSTMAPGSYEKLFF. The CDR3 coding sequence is TGTGCCAGCAGCACTATGGCCCCAGGGAGTTATGAAAAACTGTTTTTT.